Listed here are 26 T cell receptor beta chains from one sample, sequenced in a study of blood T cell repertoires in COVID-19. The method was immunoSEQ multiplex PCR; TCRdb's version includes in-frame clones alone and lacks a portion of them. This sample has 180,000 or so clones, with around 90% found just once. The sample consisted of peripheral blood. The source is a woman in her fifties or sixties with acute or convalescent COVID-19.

CDR3 in amino acids: CASSDRGAGGDTEAFF. Here the CDR3 DNA reads TGTGCCAGCAGTGACCGTGGGGCGGGCGGGGACACTGAAGCTTTCTTT. The chain is built from TRBV6-2 or TRBV6-3 and TRBJ1-1, with D perhaps TRBD1 (5 bases). The CDR3 totals 16 residues. Germline CDR1 reads MNHEY; CDR2 reads SVGEGT. The germline V and J ends were trimmed by 5 bases and 3 bases, with 19 bases remaining between them.

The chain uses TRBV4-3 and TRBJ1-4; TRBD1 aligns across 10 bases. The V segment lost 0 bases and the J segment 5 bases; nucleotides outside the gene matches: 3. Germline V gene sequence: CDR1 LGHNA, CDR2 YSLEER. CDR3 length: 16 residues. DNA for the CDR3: TGCGCCAGCAGCCAAGATTTGGGACAGGGGAATGAAAAACTGTTTTTT. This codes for CASSQDLGQGNEKLFF.

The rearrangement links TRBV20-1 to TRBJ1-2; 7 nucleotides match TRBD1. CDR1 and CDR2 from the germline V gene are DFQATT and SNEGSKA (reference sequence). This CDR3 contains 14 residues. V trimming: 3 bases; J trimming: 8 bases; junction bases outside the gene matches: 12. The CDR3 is CSASIAGGLYGYTF. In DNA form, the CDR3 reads TGCAGTGCTAGTATTGCAGGGGGGTTATACGGCTACACCTTC.

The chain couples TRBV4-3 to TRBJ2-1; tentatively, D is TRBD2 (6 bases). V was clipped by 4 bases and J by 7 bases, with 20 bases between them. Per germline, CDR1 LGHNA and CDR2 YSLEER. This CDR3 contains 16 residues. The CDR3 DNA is TGCGCCAGCAGCCGTAGGACCGGAGCCCGGGGGAATGAGCAGTTCTTC. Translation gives CASSRRTGARGNEQFF.

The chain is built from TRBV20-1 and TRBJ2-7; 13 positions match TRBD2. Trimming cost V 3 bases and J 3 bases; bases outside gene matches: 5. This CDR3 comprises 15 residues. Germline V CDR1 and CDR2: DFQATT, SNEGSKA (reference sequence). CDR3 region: CSASPGTSGDYEQYF. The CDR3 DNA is TGCAGTGCTAGTCCCGGGACTAGCGGGGACTACGAGCAGTACTTC.

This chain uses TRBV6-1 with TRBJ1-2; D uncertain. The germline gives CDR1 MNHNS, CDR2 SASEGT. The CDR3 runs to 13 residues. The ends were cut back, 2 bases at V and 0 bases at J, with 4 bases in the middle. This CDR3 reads CASSEQANYGYTF. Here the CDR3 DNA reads TGTGCCAGCAGTGAACAGGCTAACTATGGCTACACCTTC.

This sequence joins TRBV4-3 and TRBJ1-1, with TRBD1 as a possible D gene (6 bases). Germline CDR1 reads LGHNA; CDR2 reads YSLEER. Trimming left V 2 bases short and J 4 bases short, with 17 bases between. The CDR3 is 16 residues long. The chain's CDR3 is CASSQRVQGTGTEAFF. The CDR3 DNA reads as TGCGCCAGCAGCCAAAGGGTACAGGGCACGGGCACTGAAGCTTTCTTT.

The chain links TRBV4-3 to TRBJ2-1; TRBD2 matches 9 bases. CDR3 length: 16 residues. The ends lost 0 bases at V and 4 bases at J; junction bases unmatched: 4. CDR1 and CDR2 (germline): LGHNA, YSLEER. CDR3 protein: CASSQDGAGGYNEQFF. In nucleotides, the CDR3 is TGCGCCAGCAGCCAAGATGGAGCGGGAGGTTACAATGAGCAGTTCTTC.

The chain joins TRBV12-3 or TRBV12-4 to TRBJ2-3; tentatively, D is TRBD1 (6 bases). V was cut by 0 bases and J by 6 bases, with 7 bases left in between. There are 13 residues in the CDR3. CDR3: CASSLAGADTQYF. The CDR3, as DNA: TGTGCCAGCAGTTTAGCGGGGGCCGATACGCAGTATTTT.

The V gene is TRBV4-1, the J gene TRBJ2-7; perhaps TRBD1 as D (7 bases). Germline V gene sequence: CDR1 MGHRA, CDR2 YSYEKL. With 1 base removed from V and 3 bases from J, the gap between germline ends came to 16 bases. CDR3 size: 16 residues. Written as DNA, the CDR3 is TGCGCCAGCAGCCAAGGCAGTGGAGGGGGCGGCTACGAGCAGTACTTC. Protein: CASSQGSGGGGYEQYF.

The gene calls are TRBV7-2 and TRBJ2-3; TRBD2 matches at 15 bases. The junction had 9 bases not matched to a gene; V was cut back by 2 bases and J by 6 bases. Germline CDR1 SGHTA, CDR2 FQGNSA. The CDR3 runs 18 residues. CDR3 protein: CASSLRTSGGANPDTQYF. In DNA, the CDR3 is TGTGCCAGCAGCTTAAGGACTAGCGGGGGGGCCAACCCCGATACGCAGTATTTT.

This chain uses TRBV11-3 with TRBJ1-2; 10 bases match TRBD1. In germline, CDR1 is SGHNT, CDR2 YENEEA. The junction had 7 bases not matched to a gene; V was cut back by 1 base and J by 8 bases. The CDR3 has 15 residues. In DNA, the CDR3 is TGTGCCAGCAGCTTAGCTTCGGGACAGGGGAACGGCTACACCTTC. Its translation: CASSLASGQGNGYTF.

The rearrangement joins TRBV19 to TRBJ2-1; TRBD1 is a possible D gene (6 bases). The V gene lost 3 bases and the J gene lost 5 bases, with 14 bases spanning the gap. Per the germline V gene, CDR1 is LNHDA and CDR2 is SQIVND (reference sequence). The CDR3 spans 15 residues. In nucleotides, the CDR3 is TGTGCCAGTAGTATTATCTGGGGGCAGAACAATGAGCAGTTCTTC. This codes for CASSIIWGQNNEQFF.

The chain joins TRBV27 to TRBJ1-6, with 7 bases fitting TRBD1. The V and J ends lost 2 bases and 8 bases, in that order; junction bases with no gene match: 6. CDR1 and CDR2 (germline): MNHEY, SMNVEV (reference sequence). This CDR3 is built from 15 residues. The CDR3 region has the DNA TGTGCCAGCAGTTTAGGGACAGCCGGGGATTCACCCCTCCACTTT. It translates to CASSLGTAGDSPLHF.

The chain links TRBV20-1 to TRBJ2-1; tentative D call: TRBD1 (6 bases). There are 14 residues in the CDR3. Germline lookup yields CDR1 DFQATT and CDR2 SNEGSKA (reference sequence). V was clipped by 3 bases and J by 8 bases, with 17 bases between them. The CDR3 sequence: CSASQGGTPHEQFF. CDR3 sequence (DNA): TGCAGTGCTAGTCAAGGGGGTACCCCCCATGAGCAGTTCTTC.

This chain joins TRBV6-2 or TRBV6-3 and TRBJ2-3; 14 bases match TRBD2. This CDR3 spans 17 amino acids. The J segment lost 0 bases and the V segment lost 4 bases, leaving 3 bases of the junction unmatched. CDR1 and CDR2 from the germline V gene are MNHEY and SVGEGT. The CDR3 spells CASSSGLAGASTDTQYF. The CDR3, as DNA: TGTGCCAGCAGTTCGGGACTAGCGGGGGCGAGCACAGATACGCAGTATTTT.

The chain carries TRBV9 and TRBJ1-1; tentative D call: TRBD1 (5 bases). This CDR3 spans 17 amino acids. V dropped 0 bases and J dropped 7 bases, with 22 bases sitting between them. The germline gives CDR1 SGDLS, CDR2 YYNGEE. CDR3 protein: CASSVVDSAWKLGEAFF. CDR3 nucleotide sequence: TGTGCCAGCAGCGTAGTAGACAGTGCCTGGAAATTAGGTGAAGCTTTCTTT.

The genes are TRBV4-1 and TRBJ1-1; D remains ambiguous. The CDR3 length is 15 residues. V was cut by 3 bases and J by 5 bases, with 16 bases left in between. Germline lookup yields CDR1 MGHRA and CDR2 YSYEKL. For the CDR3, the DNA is TGCGCCAGCAGCCAGCGGGCGACCCGGAAGACTGAAGCTTTCTTT. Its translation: CASSQRATRKTEAFF.

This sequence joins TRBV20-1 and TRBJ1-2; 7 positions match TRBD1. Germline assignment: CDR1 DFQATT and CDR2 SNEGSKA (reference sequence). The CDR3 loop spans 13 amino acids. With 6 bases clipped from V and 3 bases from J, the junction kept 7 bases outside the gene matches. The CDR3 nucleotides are TGCAGTGCCAGTCCCACAGGGGACTATGGCTACACCTTC. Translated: CSASPTGDYGYTF.

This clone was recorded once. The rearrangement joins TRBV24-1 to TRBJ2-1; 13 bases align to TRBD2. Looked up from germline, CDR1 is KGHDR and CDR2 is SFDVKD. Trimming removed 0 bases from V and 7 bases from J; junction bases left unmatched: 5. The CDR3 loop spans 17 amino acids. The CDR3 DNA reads TGTGCCACCAGTGATTTGACTAGCGGGGGGGCTCGGAATGAGCAGTTCTTC. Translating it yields CATSDLTSGGARNEQFF.

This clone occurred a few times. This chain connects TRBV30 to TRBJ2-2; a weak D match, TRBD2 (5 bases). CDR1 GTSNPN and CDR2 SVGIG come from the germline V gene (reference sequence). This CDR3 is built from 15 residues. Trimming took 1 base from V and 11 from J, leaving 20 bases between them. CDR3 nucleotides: TGTGCCTGGAGTGAGGGTTTCTCCACCGGGAACGAGCTGTTTTTT. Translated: CAWSEGFSTGNELFF.

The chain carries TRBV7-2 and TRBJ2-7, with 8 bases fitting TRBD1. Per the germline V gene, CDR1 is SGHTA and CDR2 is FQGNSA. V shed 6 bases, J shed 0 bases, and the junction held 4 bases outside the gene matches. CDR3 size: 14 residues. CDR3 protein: CASSRDRSSYEQYF. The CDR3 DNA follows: TGTGCCAGCAGTAGGGACAGGAGCTCCTACGAGCAGTACTTC.

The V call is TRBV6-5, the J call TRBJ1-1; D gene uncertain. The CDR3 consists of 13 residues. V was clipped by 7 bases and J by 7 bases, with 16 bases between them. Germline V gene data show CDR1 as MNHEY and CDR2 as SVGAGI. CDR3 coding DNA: TGTGCCAGCACCGGAATGGAGGGCCTTGAAGCTTTCTTT. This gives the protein CASTGMEGLEAFF.

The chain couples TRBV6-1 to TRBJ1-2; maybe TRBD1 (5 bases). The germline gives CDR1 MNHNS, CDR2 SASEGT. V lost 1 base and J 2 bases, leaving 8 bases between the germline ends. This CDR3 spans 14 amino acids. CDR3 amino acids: CASSEDRLNYGYTF. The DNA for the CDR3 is TGTGCCAGCAGTGAAGACAGGTTAAACTATGGCTACACCTTC.

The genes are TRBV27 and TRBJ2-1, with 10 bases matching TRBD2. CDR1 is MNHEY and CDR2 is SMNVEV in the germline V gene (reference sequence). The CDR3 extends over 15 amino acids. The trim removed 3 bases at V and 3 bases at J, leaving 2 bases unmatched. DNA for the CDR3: TGTGCCAGCAGTTTGAGGACTAGCGGCTACAATGAGCAGTTCTTC. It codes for CASSLRTSGYNEQFF.

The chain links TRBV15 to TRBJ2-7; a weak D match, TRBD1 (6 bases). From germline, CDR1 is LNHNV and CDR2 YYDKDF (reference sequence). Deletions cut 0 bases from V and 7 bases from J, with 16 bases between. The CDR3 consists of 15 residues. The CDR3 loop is CATSRDRAGDEEQYF. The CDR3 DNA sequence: TGTGCCACCAGCAGAGATCGGGCAGGGGACGAGGAGCAGTACTTC.